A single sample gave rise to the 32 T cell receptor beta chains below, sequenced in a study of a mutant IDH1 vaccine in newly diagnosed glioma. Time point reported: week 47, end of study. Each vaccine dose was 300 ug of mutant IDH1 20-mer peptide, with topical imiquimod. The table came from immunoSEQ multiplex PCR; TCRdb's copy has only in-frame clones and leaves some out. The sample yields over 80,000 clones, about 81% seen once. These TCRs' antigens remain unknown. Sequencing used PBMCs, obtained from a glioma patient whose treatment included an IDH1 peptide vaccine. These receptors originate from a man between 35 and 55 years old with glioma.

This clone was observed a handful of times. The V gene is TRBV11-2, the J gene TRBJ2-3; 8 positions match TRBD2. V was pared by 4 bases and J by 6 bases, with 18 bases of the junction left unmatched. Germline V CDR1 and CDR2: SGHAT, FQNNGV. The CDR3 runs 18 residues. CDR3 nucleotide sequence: TGTGCCAGCAGCTCGACCCTGACTAGCGCTTTCCCCGGGGATACGCAGTATTTT. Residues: CASSSTLTSAFPGDTQYF.

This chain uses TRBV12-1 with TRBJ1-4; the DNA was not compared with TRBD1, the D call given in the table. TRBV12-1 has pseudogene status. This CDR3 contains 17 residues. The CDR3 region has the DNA TGTGCCAGCAGCTCCTTCAGGGGGAGGCTGACTAATGAAAAACTGTTTTTT. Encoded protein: CASSSFRGRLTNEKLFF.

The CDR3 nucleotides read TGTGCCAGCCACATCCGACAGGGACCCACCGGGGAGCTGTTTTTT. Its protein is CASHIRQGPTGELFF. This chain uses TRBV19 with TRBJ2-2, with 7 positions matching TRBD1. Trimming cost V 9 bases and J 4 bases; bases outside gene matches: 11. CDR1 and CDR2 (germline): LNHDA, SQIVND (reference sequence). This CDR3 has 15 amino acids.

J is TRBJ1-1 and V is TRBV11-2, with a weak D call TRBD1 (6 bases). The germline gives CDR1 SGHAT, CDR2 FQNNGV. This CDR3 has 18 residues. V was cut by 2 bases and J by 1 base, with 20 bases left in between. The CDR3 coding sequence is TGTGCCAGCAGCTTAAGTCAGGGGTTCGTTGAAGGGAACACTGAAGCTTTCTTT. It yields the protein CASSLSQGFVEGNTEAFF. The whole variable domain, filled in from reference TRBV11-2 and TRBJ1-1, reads EAGVAQSPRYKIIEKRQSVAFWCNPISGHATLYWYQQILGQGPKLLIQFQNNGVVDDSQLPKDRFSAERLKGVDSTLKIQPAKLEDSAVYLCASSLSQGFVEGNTEAFFGQGTRLTVV.

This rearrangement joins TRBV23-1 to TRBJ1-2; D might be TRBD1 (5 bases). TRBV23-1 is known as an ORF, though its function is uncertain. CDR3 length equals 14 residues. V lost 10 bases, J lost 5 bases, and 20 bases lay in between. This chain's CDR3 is CANLREDKRYGYTF. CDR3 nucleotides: TGCGCCAACCTCCGGGAGGACAAGAGGTATGGCTACACCTTC.

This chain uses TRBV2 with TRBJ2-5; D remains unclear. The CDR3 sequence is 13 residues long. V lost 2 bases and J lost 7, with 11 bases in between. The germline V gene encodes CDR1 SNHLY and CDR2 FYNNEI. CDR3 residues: CASSESPRVTQYF. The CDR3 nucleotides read TGTGCCAGCAGTGAAAGCCCCCGCGTGACCCAGTACTTC. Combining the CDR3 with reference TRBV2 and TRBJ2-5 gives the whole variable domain EPEVTQTPSHQVTQMGQEVILRCVPISNHLYFYWYRQILGQKVEFLVSFYNNEISEKSEIFDDQFSVERPDGSNFTLKIRSTKLEDSAMYFCASSESPRVTQYFGPGTRLLVL.

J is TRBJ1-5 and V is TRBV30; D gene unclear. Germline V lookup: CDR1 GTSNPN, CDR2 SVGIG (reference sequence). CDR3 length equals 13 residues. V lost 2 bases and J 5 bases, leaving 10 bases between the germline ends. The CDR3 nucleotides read TGTGCCTGGAGTTCATCTTCCCATCAGCCCCAGCATTTT. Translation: CAWSSSSHQPQHF.

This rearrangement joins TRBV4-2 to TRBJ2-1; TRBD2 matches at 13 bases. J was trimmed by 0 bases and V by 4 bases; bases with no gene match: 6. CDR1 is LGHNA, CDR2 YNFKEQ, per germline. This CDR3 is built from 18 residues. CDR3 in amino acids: CASSLGTSGTSSYNEQFF. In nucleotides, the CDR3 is TGTGCCAGCAGCCTCGGGACTAGCGGGACGAGCTCCTACAATGAGCAGTTCTTC.

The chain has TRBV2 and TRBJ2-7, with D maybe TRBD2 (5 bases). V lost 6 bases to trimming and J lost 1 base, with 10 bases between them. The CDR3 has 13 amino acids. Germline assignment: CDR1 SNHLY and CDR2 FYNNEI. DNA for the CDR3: TGTGCCAGCAGGGGAGTAGGGTCCTACGAGCAGTACTTC. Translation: CASRGVGSYEQYF.

CDR3 amino acids: CASFSPPYEQYF. CDR3 nucleotides: TGTGCCAGCTTCTCTCCACCCTACGAGCAGTACTTC. The V call is TRBV19, the J call TRBJ2-7, with D hard to call. Germline CDR1 and CDR2: LNHDA and SQIVND (reference sequence). Trimming removed 9 bases at V and 2 bases at J, with 11 bases between. This CDR3 region has 12 residues.

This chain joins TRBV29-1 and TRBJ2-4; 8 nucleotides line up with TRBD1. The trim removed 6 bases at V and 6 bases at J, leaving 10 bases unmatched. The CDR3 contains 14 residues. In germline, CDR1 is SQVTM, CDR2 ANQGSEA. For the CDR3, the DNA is TGCAGCGTACTGGGACAGGCGGACGTAAACATTCAGTACTTC. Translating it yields CSVLGQADVNIQYF.

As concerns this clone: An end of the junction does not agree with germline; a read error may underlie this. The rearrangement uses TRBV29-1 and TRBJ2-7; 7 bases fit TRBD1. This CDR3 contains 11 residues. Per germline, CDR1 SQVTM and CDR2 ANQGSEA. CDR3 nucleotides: TGCAGCGTTCTAACAGGGGTCGAGCGGTACTTC. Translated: CSVLTGVERYF.

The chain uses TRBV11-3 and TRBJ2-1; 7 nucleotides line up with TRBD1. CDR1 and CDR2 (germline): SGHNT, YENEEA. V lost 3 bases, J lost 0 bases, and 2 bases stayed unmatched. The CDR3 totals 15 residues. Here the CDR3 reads CASSLGQSSYNEQFF. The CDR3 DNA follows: TGTGCCAGCAGCTTGGGACAGAGCTCCTACAATGAGCAGTTCTTC.

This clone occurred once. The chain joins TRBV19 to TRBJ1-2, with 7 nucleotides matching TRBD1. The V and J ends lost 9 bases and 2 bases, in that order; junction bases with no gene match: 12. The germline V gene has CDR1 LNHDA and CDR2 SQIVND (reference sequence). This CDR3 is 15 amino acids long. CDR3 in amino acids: CASARDSLLNYGYTF. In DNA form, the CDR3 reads TGTGCCAGCGCAAGGGACAGCCTATTAAACTATGGCTACACCTTC.

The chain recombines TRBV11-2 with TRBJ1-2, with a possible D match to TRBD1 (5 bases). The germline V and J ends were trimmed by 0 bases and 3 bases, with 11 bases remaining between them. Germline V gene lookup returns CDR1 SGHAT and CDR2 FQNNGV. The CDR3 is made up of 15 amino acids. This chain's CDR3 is CASSLDPRGDYGYTF. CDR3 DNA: TGTGCCAGCAGCTTAGATCCGAGAGGGGACTATGGCTACACCTTC.

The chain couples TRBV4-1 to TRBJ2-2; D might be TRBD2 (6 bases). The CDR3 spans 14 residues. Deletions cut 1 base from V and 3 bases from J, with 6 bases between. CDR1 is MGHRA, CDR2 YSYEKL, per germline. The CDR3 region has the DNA TGCGCCAGCAGCCAAGGGAGGGACACCGGGGAGCTGTTTTTT. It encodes CASSQGRDTGELFF.

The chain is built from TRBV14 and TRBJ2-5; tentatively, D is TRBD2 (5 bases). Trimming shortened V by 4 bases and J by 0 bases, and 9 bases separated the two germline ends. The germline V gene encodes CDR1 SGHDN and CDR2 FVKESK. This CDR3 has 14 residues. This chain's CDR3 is CASSRWGDQETQYF. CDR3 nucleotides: TGTGCCAGCAGCCGATGGGGAGACCAAGAGACCCAGTACTTC. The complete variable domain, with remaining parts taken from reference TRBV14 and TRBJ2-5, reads EAGVTQFPSHSVIEKGQTVTLRCDPISGHDNLYWYRRVMGKEIKFLLHFVKESKQDESGMPNNRFLAERTGGTYSTLKVQPAELEDSGVYFCASSRWGDQETQYFGPGTRLLVL.

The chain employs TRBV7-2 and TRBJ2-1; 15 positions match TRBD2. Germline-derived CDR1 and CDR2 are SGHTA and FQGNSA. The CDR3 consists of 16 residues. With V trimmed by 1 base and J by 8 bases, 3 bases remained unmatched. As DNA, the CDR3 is TGTGCCAGCAGCTTAGAGGGGACTAGCGGGAGGTATGAGCAGTTCTTC. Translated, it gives CASSLEGTSGRYEQFF.

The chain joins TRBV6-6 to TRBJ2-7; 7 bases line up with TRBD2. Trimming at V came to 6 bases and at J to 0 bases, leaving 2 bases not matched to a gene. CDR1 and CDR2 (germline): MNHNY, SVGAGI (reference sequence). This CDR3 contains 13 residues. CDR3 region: CASRASGSYEQYF. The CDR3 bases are TGTGCCAGCAGGGCTAGCGGCTCCTACGAGCAGTACTTC.

The CDR3 DNA follows: TGTGCCAGCAGTCGAAGTCCCTTAGCGGGGGCGAACACCGGGGAGCTGTTTTTT. Translating gives CASSRSPLAGANTGELFF. The V gene is TRBV5-4, the J gene TRBJ2-2; 9 bases are shared with TRBD2. V lost 5 bases to trimming and J lost 0 bases; unmatched junction nucleotides: 11. Germline V gene sequence: CDR1 SGHNT, CDR2 YYREEE (reference sequence). The CDR3 is 18 residues long.

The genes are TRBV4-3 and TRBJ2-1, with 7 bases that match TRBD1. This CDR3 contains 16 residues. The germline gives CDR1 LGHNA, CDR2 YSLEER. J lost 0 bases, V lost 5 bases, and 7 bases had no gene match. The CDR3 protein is CASSKADRSSYNEQFF. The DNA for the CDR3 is TGCGCCAGCAGCAAAGCGGACAGGAGCTCCTACAATGAGCAGTTCTTC.

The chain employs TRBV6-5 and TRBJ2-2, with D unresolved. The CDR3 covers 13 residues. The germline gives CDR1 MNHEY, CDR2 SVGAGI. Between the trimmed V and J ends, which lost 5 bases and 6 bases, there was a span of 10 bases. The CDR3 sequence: CASSPLGAGELFF. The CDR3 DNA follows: TGTGCCAGCAGTCCCCTAGGCGCCGGGGAGCTGTTTTTT.

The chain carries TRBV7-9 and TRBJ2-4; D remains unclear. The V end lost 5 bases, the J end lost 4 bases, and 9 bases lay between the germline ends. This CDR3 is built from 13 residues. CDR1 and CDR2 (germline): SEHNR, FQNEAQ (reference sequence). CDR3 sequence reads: CASSRPAKNIQYF. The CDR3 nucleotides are TGTGCCAGCAGCCGCCCAGCTAAAAACATTCAGTACTTC.

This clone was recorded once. The CDR3 loop is CASSLIWGLGETQYF. The DNA of the CDR3 is TGCGCCAGCAGCTTAATTTGGGGACTGGGGGAGACCCAGTACTTC. The chain is built from TRBV5-1 and TRBJ2-5; tentatively, D is TRBD2 (6 bases). Germline V gene data show CDR1 as SGHRS and CDR2 as YFSETQ. This CDR3 has 15 amino acids. V was clipped by 2 bases and J by 5 bases, with 16 bases between them.

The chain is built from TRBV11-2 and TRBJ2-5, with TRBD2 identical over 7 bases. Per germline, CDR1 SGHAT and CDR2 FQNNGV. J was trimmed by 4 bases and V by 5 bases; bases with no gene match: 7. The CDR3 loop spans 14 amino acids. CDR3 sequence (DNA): TGTGCCAGCAGCCGGGAGGTGGGTGGAGAGACCCAGTACTTC. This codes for CASSREVGGETQYF.

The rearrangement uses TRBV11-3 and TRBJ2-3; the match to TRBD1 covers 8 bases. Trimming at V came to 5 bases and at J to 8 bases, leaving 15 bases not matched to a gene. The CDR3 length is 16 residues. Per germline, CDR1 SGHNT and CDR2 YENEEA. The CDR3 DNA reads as TGTGCCAGCAGCGCCCGGACAGGGTTCGGGCGAGGTACGCAGTATTTT. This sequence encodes CASSARTGFGRGTQYF.

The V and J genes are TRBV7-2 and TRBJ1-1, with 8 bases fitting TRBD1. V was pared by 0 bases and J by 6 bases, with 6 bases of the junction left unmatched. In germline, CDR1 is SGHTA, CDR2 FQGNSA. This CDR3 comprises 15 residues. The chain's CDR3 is CASSLAPGGLPEAFF. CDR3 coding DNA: TGTGCCAGCAGCTTAGCCCCAGGGGGCCTCCCTGAAGCTTTCTTT. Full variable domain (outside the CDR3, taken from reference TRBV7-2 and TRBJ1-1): GAGVSQSPSNKVTEKGKDVELRCDPISGHTALYWYRQSLGQGLEFLIYFQGNSAPDKSGLPSDRFSAERTGGSVSTLTIQRTQQEDSAVYLCASSLAPGGLPEAFFGQGTRLTVV.

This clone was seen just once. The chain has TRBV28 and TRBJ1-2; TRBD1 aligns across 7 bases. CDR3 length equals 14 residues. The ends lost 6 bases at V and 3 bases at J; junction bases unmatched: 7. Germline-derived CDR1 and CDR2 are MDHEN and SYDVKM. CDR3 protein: CASRRGQIDYGYTF. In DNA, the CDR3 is TGTGCCAGCAGAAGGGGACAGATAGACTATGGCTACACCTTC.

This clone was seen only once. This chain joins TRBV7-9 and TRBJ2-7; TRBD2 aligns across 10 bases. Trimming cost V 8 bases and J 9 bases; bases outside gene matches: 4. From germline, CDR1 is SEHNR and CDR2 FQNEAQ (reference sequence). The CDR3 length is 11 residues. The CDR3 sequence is CASGTSVRQYF. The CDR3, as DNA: TGTGCCAGCGGGACTAGCGTTCGGCAGTACTTC.

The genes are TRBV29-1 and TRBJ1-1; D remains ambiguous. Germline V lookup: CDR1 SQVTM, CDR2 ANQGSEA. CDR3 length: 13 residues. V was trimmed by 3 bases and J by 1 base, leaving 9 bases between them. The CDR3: CSVDGVANTEAFF. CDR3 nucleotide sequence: TGCAGCGTTGATGGGGTCGCGAACACTGAAGCTTTCTTT.

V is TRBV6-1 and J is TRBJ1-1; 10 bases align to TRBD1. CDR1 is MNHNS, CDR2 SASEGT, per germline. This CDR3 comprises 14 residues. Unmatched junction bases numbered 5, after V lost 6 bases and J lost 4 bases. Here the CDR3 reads CASRVGQGFTEAFF. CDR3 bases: TGTGCCAGCAGGGTGGGACAGGGGTTCACTGAAGCTTTCTTT.

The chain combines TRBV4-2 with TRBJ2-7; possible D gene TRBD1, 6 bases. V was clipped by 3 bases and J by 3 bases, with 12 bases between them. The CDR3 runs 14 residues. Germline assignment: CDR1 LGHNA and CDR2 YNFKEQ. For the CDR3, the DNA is TGTGCCAGCAGCCACCTGACAGGCTACTACGAGCAGTACTTC. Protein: CASSHLTGYYEQYF.